The 16 T cell receptor beta chains below were found in one sample sequenced in a study of blood T cell repertoires in COVID-19. Repertoires were generated with immunoSEQ multiplex PCR, while TCRdb's copy carries only in-frame clones and drops some. The sample comprises 97,000 or so clones, 80% to 90% of which are singletons, and around 9.5% rests with the top ten. The sample taken for sequencing was peripheral blood. All receptors come from a man aged 35-49 years with active or convalescent COVID-19.

The chain carries TRBV7-2 and TRBJ2-2; tentative D call: TRBD1 (5 bases). Trimming removed 5 bases from V and 2 bases from J, with 18 bases in between. The CDR3 spans 17 residues. The germline CDR1 and CDR2 sequences are SGHTA and FQGNSA. CDR3 in DNA: TGTGCCAGCAGCCCACAACTGGTGGGGCCTAACACCGGGGAGCTGTTTTTT. It encodes CASSPQLVGPNTGELFF.

This chain joins TRBV27 and TRBJ2-7; the match to TRBD1 covers 10 bases. V was clipped by 5 bases and J by 6 bases; unmatched bases: 10. This CDR3 contains 15 residues. The germline V gene encodes CDR1 MNHEY and CDR2 SMNVEV (reference sequence). CDR3 residues: CASSLWTGGRSEQYF. CDR3 sequence (DNA): TGTGCCAGCAGTCTCTGGACAGGGGGAAGGTCCGAGCAGTACTTC.

The chain is built from TRBV27 and TRBJ1-4; no clear D. The germline V and J ends were trimmed by 5 bases and 8 bases, with 21 bases remaining between them. The CDR3 is made up of 16 amino acids. The germline V gene encodes CDR1 MNHEY and CDR2 SMNVEV (reference sequence). The CDR3 reads CASSPIDGKRGEKLFF. CDR3 coding DNA: TGTGCCAGCAGTCCCATCGACGGGAAGAGAGGCGAAAAACTGTTTTTT.

The chain couples TRBV3-1 (or the pseudogene TRBV3-2) to TRBJ1-5; TRBD1 matches 8 bases. This CDR3 contains 20 residues. V lost 4 bases and J lost 0; bases outside the gene matches: 17. CDR1 is LGHDT and CDR2 is YNNKEL in the germline V gene (reference sequence). The CDR3 is CASSPGVTQGAGASNQPQHF. The CDR3 coding sequence is TGTGCCAGCAGCCCCGGGGTAACTCAGGGGGCTGGGGCTAGCAATCAGCCCCAGCATTTT.

This chain uses TRBV9 with TRBJ2-3; 11 bases are a match to TRBD2. V dropped 3 bases and J dropped 0; count of bases not matched to a gene: 12. The germline gives CDR1 SGDLS, CDR2 YYNGEE. There are 19 residues in the CDR3. The CDR3 loop reads CASSGGVAGGLTSTDTQYF. DNA for the CDR3: TGTGCCAGCAGCGGCGGGGTAGCGGGGGGGTTGACTAGCACAGATACGCAGTATTTT.

A few counts support this clone. The chain employs TRBV27 and TRBJ1-1; tentatively, D is TRBD1 (5 bases). From germline, CDR1 is MNHEY and CDR2 SMNVEV (reference sequence). This CDR3 spans 17 amino acids. Trimming left V 2 bases short and J 3 bases short, with 19 bases between. The CDR3 region is CASSLRGGVGEYTEAFF. The CDR3 coding sequence is TGTGCCAGCAGTTTAAGGGGAGGGGTAGGGGAGTACACTGAAGCTTTCTTT.

The chain couples TRBV19 to TRBJ1-5; D ambiguous. The CDR3 runs to 16 residues. From germline, CDR1 is LNHDA and CDR2 SQIVND (reference sequence). Trimming left V 3 bases short and J 5 bases short, with 17 bases between. DNA for the CDR3: TGTGCCAGTAGTATTCTCCTTACAAGACTAGATCAGCCCCAGCATTTT. Protein: CASSILLTRLDQPQHF.

The chain is built from TRBV9 and TRBJ2-2; 12 bases match TRBD2. Losses at the gene ends were 2 bases for V and 6 bases for J; bases not matched to a gene: 5. CDR1 SGDLS and CDR2 YYNGEE come from the germline V gene. CDR3 length equals 16 residues. Here the CDR3 reads CASSVPLAGGPGELFF. DNA for the CDR3: TGTGCCAGCAGCGTCCCTCTAGCGGGGGGGCCCGGGGAGCTGTTTTTT.

The chain couples TRBV5-1 to TRBJ1-2; D ambiguous. V shed 4 bases and J shed 4 bases, with 14 bases lying between them. The CDR3 totals 14 residues. The germline V gene has CDR1 SGHRS and CDR2 YFSETQ. The CDR3 nucleotides read TGCGCCAGCAGCCCGGAGAGCTCTGGCTATGGCTACACCTTC. As protein: CASSPESSGYGYTF.

The gene calls are TRBV10-3 and TRBJ1-2; 7 nucleotides match TRBD1. Germline loops: CDR1 ENHRY, CDR2 SYGVKD. The CDR3 runs to 12 residues. V shed 7 bases, J shed 8 bases, and the junction held 7 bases outside the gene matches. Here the CDR3 reads CAITTGQWGYTF. The CDR3 nucleotides are TGTGCCATCACCACGGGACAGTGGGGCTACACCTTC.

This chain uses TRBV18 with TRBJ2-1; 13 nucleotides align to TRBD2. CDR3 length: 16 residues. Germline CDR1 reads KGHSH; CDR2 reads LQKENI. V lost 4 bases to trimming and J lost 8 bases; unmatched junction nucleotides: 8. The CDR3 loop is CASSRRLAGGLDEQFF. The CDR3 coding sequence is TGTGCCAGCTCACGCCGACTAGCGGGGGGCCTGGATGAGCAGTTCTTC.

The chain uses TRBV5-1 and TRBJ2-7; 7 bases map to TRBD1. The trim removed 4 bases at V and 0 bases at J, leaving 10 bases unmatched. CDR3 size: 16 residues. CDR1 and CDR2 from the germline V gene are SGHRS and YFSETQ. The CDR3 sequence is CASSPGTALSSYEQYF. The CDR3 DNA reads TGCGCCAGCAGCCCCGGGACAGCCCTTAGCTCCTACGAGCAGTACTTC.

This chain connects TRBV15 to TRBJ1-1; D gene ambiguous. Between the trimmed V and J ends, which lost 3 bases and 11 bases, there was a span of 22 bases. CDR1 is LNHNV and CDR2 is YYDKDF in the germline V gene (reference sequence). The CDR3 extends over 15 amino acids. CDR3: CATSSEPDGERLAFF. The CDR3 DNA reads TGTGCCACCAGCAGCGAGCCCGACGGGGAGAGGTTGGCTTTCTTT.

The V call is TRBV2, the J call TRBJ1-6; TRBD1 aligns across 7 bases. The CDR3 loop spans 18 amino acids. The V gene's germline CDR1 is SNHLY and CDR2 FYNNEI. Losses at the gene ends were 5 bases for V and 0 bases for J; bases not matched to a gene: 10. The CDR3 DNA is TGTGCCAGCAGTAGACAGGGATTAGGGAGCTCCTATAATTCACCCCTCCACTTT. It encodes CASSRQGLGSSYNSPLHF.

The V call is TRBV25-1, the J call TRBJ2-7; TRBD1 matches at 7 bases. CDR3 length: 14 residues. Germline-derived CDR1 and CDR2 are MGHDK and SYGVNS. V trimming: 9 bases; J trimming: 2 bases; junction bases outside the gene matches: 10. The CDR3 nucleotides read TGTGCCAGTGGCCGACAGGGAGCCCCCTACGAGCAGTACTTC. It is translated as CASGRQGAPYEQYF.

This clone was found once. Written as DNA, the CDR3 is TGTGCCAGTGGAAGGATCCAGGGTGGTGAGCAGTTCTTC. As protein: CASGRIQGGEQFF. This sequence joins TRBV25-1 and TRBJ2-1; tentatively, D is TRBD1 (5 bases). V shed 9 bases and J shed 9 bases, with 18 bases lying between them. Germline values: CDR1 MGHDK, CDR2 SYGVNS. This CDR3 is built from 13 residues. Using reference TRBV25-1 and TRBJ2-1 for the parts outside the CDR3, the full variable domain is EADIYQTPRYLVIGTGKKITLECSQTMGHDKMYWYQQDPGMELHLIHYSYGVNSTEKGDLSSESTVSRIRTEHFPLTLESARPSHTSQYLCASGRIQGGEQFFGPGTRLTVL.